A single TCR beta chain is shown here with its context. Original analysis: The authors estimated nucleated cell counts from reference gene primer amplification. Libraries were prepared by immunoSEQ multiplex PCR; TCRdb keeps only in-frame clonotypes and omits some of them. That table is the source of V, J and clone size, and D and trimming were worked out from the DNA. The sample contains around 200,000 clones, around 80% of which appear only once. The CDR3 runs to 14 residues. In germline, CDR1 is LGHNA, CDR2 YSLEER. Trimming took 4 bases from V and 5 from J, leaving 14 bases between them. This entry is derived from a study of blood T cell repertoires in COVID-19. Across the whole study: Acute and convalescent COVID-19 specimens originated in the United States, Italy and Spain. T cells, B-cell-depleted T cells, or PBMCs provided the cDNA or gDNA that served as material.

The origin of this receptor is an elderly woman with acute or convalescent COVID-19. The chain combines TRBV4-3 with TRBJ1-1; D might be TRBD1 (6 bases). Specimen: peripheral blood. The CDR3 sequence: CASSRVSGETEAFF. CDR3 in DNA: TGCGCCAGCAGCCGGGTTTCAGGGGAAACTGAAGCTTTCTTT.